This TCR beta chain appears in the sequencing data of a study of chemoradiotherapy in HPV16-positive cancers. Across the study: Functional T-cell assays on a couple of HPV16-positive patients' cells defined candidate HPV-specific clones and common TCR motifs.

Regarding the study as a whole: HPV-specific T cells were functionally defined from only a couple of HPV16-positive patients. Candidate HPV-specific clones and E7-related TCR motifs grew in tumor during treatment.

Libraries were prepared by immunoSEQ multiplex PCR; TCRdb keeps only in-frame clonotypes and omits some of them. The sample includes about 12,000 clones, 63% of them seen just once. Over chemoradiotherapy, repertoires were sampled more than once. This clone was counted once. Antigen unknown. V dropped 3 bases and J dropped 4 bases, with 10 bases sitting between them. Germline CDR1 and CDR2: MNHNS and SASEGT. This CDR3 region has 14 residues. The chain joins TRBV6-1 to TRBJ1-3, with D unresolved. The TCR originated in a human donor with HPV-associated anogenital cancer. This specimen was taken from a patient who underwent chemoradiotherapy. The CDR3 is CASSEWTRGNTIYF. DNA for the CDR3: TGTGCCAGCAGTGAGTGGACGAGAGGAAACACCATATATTTT.